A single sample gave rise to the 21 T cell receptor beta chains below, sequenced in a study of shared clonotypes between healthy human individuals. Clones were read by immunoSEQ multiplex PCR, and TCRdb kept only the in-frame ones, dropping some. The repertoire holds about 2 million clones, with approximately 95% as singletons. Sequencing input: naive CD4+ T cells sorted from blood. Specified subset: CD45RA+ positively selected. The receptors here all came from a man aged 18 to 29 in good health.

As DNA, the CDR3 is TGTGCCAGCAGCTTAGACCTCACCGGGGAGCTGTTTTTT. This gives the protein CASSLDLTGELFF. This chain connects TRBV7-6 to TRBJ2-2; D call uncertain. Germline values: CDR1 SGHVS, CDR2 FNYEAQ. Between the trimmed V and J ends, which lost 1 base and 4 bases, there was a span of 4 bases. The CDR3 length is 13 residues.

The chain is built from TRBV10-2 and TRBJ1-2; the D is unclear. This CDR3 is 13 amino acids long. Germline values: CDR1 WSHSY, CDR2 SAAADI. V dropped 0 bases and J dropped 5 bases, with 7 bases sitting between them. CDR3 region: CASSESEYYGYTF. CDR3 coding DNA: TGCGCCAGCAGTGAGTCTGAGTATTATGGCTACACCTTC.

CDR3 bases: TGTGCCAGCAGCTGGGCAGGGGTGGGCAATGAGCAGTTCTTC. Its protein product is CASSWAGVGNEQFF. The chain has TRBV7-3 and TRBJ2-1, with TRBD1 as a possible D gene (6 bases). Trimming took off 4 bases at V and 6 bases at J, with 13 bases between the two ends. The CDR3 spans 14 residues. Germline V CDR1 and CDR2: SGHTA, FQGTGA.

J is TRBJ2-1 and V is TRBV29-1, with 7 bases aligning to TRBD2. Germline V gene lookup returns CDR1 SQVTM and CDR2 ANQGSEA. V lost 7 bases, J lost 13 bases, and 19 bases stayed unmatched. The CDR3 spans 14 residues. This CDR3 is CSASGTTKDRGQFF. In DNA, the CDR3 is TGCAGCGCGTCCGGGACTACTAAGGATCGGGGTCAGTTCTTC.

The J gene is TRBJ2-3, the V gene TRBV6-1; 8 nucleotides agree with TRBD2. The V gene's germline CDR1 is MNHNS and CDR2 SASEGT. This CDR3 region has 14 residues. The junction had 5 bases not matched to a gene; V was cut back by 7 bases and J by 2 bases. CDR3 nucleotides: TGTGCCAGCATCCCGGGGGGGTCCACAGATACGCAGTATTTT. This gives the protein CASIPGGSTDTQYF.

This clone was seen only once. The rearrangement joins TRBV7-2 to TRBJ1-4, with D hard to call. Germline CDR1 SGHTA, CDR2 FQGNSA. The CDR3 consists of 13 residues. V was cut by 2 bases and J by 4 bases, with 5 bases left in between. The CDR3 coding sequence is TGTGCCAGCAGCTTAAAGGTTAATGAAAAACTGTTTTTT. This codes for CASSLKVNEKLFF.

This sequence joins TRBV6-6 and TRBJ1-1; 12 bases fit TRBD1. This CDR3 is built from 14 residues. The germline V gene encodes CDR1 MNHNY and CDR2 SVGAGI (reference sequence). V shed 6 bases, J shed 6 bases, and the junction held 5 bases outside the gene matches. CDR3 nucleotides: TGTGCCAGCAGAACGGGACAGGGGGCGGCTGAAGCTTTCTTT. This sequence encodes CASRTGQGAAEAFF.

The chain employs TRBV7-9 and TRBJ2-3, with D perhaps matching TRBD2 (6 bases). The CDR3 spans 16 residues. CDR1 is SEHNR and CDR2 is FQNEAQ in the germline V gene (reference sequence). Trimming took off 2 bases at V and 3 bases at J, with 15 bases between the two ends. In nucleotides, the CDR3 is TGTGCCAGCAGCTTATCCTCGGGAGCTTCAACAGATACGCAGTATTTT. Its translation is CASSLSSGASTDTQYF.

This CDR3 is CSTGGQETQYF. DNA of the CDR3: TGCAGTACAGGGGGCCAAGAGACCCAGTACTTC. The V and J genes are TRBV20-1 and TRBJ2-5, with 8 bases aligning to TRBD1. The V segment lost 8 bases and the J segment 1 base; nucleotides outside the gene matches: 0. The germline CDR1 and CDR2 sequences are DFQATT and SNEGSKA (reference sequence). This CDR3 is 11 amino acids long.

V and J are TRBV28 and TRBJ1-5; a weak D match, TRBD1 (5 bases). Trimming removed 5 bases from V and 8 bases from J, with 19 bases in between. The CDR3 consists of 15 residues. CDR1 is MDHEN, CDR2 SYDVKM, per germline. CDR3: CASSTPDTSWKPQHF. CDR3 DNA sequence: TGTGCCAGCAGTACCCCGGACACCAGCTGGAAGCCCCAGCATTTT.

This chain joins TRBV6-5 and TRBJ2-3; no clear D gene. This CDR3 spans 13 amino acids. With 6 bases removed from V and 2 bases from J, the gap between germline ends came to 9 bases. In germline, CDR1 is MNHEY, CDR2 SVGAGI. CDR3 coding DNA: TGTGCCAGCAGAAGAATACCCACAGATACGCAGTATTTT. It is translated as CASRRIPTDTQYF.

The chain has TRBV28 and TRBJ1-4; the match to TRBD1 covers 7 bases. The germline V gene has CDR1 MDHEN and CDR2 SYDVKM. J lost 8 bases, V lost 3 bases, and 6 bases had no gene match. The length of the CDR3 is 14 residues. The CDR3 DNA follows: TGTGCCAGCAGTTTGCGACAGGGTAGCGAAAAACTGTTTTTT. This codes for CASSLRQGSEKLFF.

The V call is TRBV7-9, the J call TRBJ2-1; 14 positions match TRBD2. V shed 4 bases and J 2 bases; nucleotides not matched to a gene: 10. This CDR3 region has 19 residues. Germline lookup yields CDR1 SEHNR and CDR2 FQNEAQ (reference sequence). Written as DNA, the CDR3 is TGTGCCAGCAGCTCGTTTAGACTAGCGGGAGGGAAAACCTACAATGAGCAGTTCTTC. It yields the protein CASSSFRLAGGKTYNEQFF. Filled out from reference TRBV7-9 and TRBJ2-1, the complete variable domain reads DTGVSQNPRHKITKRGQNVTFRCDPISEHNRLYWYRQTLGQGPEFLTYFQNEAQLEKSRLLSDRFSAERPKGSFSTLEIQRTEQGDSAMYLCASSSFRLAGGKTYNEQFFGPGTRLTVL.

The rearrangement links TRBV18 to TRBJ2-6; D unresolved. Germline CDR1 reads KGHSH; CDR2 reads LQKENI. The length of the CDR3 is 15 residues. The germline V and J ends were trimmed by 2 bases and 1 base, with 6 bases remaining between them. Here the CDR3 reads CASSPGESGANVLTF. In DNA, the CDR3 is TGTGCCAGCTCACCAGGTGAGTCTGGGGCCAACGTCCTGACTTTC.

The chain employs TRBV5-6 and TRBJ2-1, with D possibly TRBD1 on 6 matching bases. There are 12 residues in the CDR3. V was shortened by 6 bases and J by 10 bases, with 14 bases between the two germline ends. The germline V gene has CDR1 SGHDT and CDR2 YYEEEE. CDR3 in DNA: TGTGCCAGCACCATCCAGGGGCCCGAGCAGTTCTTC. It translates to CASTIQGPEQFF.

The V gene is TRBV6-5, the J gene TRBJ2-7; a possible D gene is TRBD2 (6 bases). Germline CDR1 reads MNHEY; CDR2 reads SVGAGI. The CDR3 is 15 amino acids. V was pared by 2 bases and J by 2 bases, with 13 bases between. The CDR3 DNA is TGTGCCAGCAGTTACAATGGGGGGAGCCCCTACGAGCAGTACTTC. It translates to CASSYNGGSPYEQYF.

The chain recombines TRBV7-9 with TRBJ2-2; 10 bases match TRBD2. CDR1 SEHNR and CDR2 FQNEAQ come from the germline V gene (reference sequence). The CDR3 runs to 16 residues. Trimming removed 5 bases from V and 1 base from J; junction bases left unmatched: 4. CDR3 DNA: TGTGCCAGCAGCGCCAGCGGGAGGGGGAACACCGGGGAGCTGTTTTTT. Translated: CASSASGRGNTGELFF. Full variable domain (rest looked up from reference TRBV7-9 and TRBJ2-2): DTGVSQNPRHKITKRGQNVTFRCDPISEHNRLYWYRQTLGQGPEFLTYFQNEAQLEKSRLLSDRFSAERPKGSFSTLEIQRTEQGDSAMYLCASSASGRGNTGELFFGEGSRLTVL.

The CDR3: CAWSVQAPRLGQPQHF. In DNA, the CDR3 is TGTGCCTGGAGTGTACAGGCGCCGCGATTGGGTCAGCCCCAGCATTTT. The gene calls are TRBV30 and TRBJ1-5, with a tentative D call TRBD1 (5 bases). The CDR3 length is 16 residues. CDR1 is GTSNPN and CDR2 is SVGIG in the germline V gene (reference sequence). The V end lost 0 bases, the J end lost 6 bases, and 18 bases lay between the germline ends.

In nucleotides, the CDR3 is TGTGCCAGCTCACCCGGGACCACGCTCTACGAGCAGTACTTC. It codes for CASSPGTTLYEQYF. The rearrangement uses TRBV18 and TRBJ2-7; D may be TRBD1 or TRBD2 (5 bases each). The germline CDR1 and CDR2 sequences are KGHSH and LQKENI. CDR3 length: 14 residues. Trimming stripped 3 bases from V and 3 bases from J, with 12 bases between.

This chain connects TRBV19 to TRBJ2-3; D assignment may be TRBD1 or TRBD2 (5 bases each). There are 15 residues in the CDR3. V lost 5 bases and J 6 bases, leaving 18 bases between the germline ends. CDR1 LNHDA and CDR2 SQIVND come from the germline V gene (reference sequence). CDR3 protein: CASSASGTALDTQYF. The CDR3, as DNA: TGTGCCAGTAGTGCCTCCGGGACGGCACTCGATACGCAGTATTTT.

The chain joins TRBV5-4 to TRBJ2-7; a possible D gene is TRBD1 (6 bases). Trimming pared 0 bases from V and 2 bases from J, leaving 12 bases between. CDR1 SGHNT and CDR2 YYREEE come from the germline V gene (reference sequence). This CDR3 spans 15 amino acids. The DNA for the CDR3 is TGTGCCAGCAGCTTGGGGCAGGGGTCTGCCTACGAGCAGTACTTC. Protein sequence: CASSLGQGSAYEQYF.